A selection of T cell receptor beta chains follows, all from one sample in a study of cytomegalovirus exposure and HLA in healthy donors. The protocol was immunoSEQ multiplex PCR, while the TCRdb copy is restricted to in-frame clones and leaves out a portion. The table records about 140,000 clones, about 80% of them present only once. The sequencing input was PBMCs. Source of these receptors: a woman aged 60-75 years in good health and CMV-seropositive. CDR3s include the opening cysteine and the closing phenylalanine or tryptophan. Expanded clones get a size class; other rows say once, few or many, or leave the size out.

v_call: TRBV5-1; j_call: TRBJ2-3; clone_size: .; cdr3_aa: CASSLGQGIDTQYF
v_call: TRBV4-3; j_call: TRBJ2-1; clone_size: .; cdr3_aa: CASSQVADLSYNEQFF
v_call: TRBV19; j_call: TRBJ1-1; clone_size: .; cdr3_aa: CASTSLPGLNTEAFF
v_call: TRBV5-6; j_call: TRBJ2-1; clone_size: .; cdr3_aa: CASSSMGLAIEQFF
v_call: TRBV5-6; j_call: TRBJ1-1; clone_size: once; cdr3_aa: CASSQGRGGPEAFF
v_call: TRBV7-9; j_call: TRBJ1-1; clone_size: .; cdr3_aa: CASSQETAGRAFF
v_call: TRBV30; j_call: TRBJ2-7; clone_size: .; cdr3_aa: CAWTPGTTYEQYF
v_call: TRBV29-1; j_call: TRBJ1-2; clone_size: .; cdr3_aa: CSVGQPHGYTF
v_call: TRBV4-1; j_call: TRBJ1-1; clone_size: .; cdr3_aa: CASSPRAIVNTEAFF
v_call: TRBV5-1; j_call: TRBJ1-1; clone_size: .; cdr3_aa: CASSLWQGIEAFF
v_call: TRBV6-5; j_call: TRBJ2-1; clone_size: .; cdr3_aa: CASSPTRTFYNEQFF
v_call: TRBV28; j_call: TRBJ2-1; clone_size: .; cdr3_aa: CASSLPGIDEQFF
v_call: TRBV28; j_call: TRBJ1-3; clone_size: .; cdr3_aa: CASSSYTTGASGNTIYF
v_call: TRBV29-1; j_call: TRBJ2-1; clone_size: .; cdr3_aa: CSVLAPAGQFF
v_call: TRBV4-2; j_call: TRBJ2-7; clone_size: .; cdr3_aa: CASSHGAGLSYEQYF